This entry lists 15 T cell receptor beta chains sequenced from one sample in a study of pediatric ulcerative colitis. The method was immunoSEQ multiplex PCR; TCRdb's version includes in-frame clones alone and lacks a portion of them. This sample has 16,000 or so clones, with around 74% found just once. One to two pinch biopsies were taken from the rectum during colonoscopy. The sequencing sample was made of gut tissue. The receptors were sampled from a boy younger than 18 with moderate ulcerative colitis.

As DNA, the CDR3 is TGTGCCAGCAGCTTAGAGGGGGGGGTCTCTTACGAGCAGTACTTC. Translating it yields CASSLEGGVSYEQYF. The chain uses TRBV7-6 and TRBJ2-7; TRBD2 might be the D (7 bases). The CDR3 has 15 amino acids. CDR1 is SGHVS and CDR2 is FNYEAQ in the germline V gene. Between the trimmed V and J ends, which lost 1 base and 4 bases, there was a span of 14 bases. Supplemented by reference TRBV7-6 and TRBJ2-7, the full variable domain reads GAGVSQSPRYKVTKRGQDVALRCDPISGHVSLYWYRQALGQGPEFLTYFNYEAQQDKSGLPNDRFSAERPEGSISTLTIQRTEQRDSAMYRCASSLEGGVSYEQYFGPGTRLTVT.

The CDR3 reads CASGLDPIDTIYF. In nucleotides, the CDR3 is TGTGCTAGTGGTTTGGATCCGATAGACACCATATATTTT. V is TRBV12-5 and J is TRBJ1-3, with D hard to call. This CDR3 is 13 amino acids long. The V and J ends lost 1 base and 8 bases respectively, with 9 bases between them. Germline values: CDR1 LGHNT, CDR2 FRNRAP.

This rearrangement joins TRBV10-3 to TRBJ1-1; D gene uncertain. Germline CDR1 ENHRY, CDR2 SYGVKD. V lost 4 bases to trimming and J lost 1 base, with 16 bases between them. The CDR3 loop spans 16 amino acids. The CDR3 sequence: CAISVHVGVGNTEAFF. For the CDR3, the DNA is TGTGCCATCAGTGTTCACGTCGGAGTCGGGAACACTGAAGCTTTCTTT.

The V and J genes are TRBV27 and TRBJ1-2, with D hard to call. Germline V gene lookup returns CDR1 MNHEY and CDR2 SMNVEV (reference sequence). The CDR3 spans 15 residues. V lost 0 bases and J lost 6, with 14 bases in between. The CDR3 DNA follows: TGTGCCAGCAGTTTATCAAGCAGGCCCTTGGATGGCTACACCTTC. Translation gives CASSLSSRPLDGYTF.

The sample holds a few counts of this clone. This chain joins TRBV6-5 and TRBJ1-1; weak D call: TRBD1 (5 bases). Trimming shortened V by 2 bases and J by 1 base, and 8 bases separated the two germline ends. The CDR3 sequence is 14 residues long. Looked up from germline, CDR1 is MNHEY and CDR2 is SVGAGI. CDR3 loop: CASSYGRGNTEAFF. The CDR3 nucleotides are TGTGCCAGCAGTTACGGTAGGGGGAACACTGAAGCTTTCTTT.

This sequence joins TRBV7-8 and TRBJ2-1, with D tentatively TRBD1 (8 bases). The CDR3 loop spans 14 amino acids. The germline V gene has CDR1 SGHVS and CDR2 FQNEAQ. Between the trimmed V and J ends, which lost 2 bases and 7 bases, there was a span of 12 bases. CDR3 protein: CASSLHRGGNEQFF. The CDR3 DNA follows: TGTGCCAGCAGCTTACACAGGGGGGGAAATGAGCAGTTCTTC.

This clone appeared a few times. V and J are TRBV27 and TRBJ2-7; a possible D gene is TRBD1 (6 bases). Trimming took off 5 bases at V and 1 base at J, with 15 bases between the two ends. CDR3 length equals 15 residues. Germline CDR1 is MNHEY and CDR2 is SMNVEV (reference sequence). This CDR3 is CASSHRVGYSYEQYF. The CDR3 nucleotides are TGTGCCAGCAGTCACAGGGTGGGTTATTCCTACGAGCAGTACTTC.

The chain carries TRBV12-5 and TRBJ1-1; D not resolved. Germline CDR1 is LGHNT and CDR2 is FRNRAP. Trimming pared 2 bases from V and 5 bases from J, leaving 15 bases between. CDR3 length equals 15 residues. In DNA form, the CDR3 reads TGTGCTAGTGGTTTGCCCACCACCCCGGGGACTGAAGCTTTCTTT. Translating gives CASGLPTTPGTEAFF.

The CDR3 protein is CASWGQQNTEAFF. CDR3 DNA: TGCGCCAGCTGGGGACAGCAAAACACTGAAGCTTTCTTT. The V call is TRBV5-1, the J call TRBJ1-1; 7 bases are a match to TRBD1. The CDR3 totals 13 residues. V lost 7 bases and J lost 2; bases outside the gene matches: 5. CDR1 and CDR2 from the germline V gene are SGHRS and YFSETQ. Variable domain in full (rest from reference TRBV5-1 and TRBJ1-1): KAGVTQTPRYLIKTRGQQVTLSCSPISGHRSVSWYQQTPGQGLQFLFEYFSETQRNKGNFPGRFSGRQFSNSRSEMNVSTLELGDSALYLCASWGQQNTEAFFGQGTRLTVV.

The V and J genes are TRBV5-8 and TRBJ2-7; D perhaps matches TRBD1 (5 bases). V lost 3 bases and J 6 bases, leaving 13 bases between the germline ends. CDR3 size: 13 residues. Germline CDR1 is SGHTS and CDR2 is YDEGEE. DNA of the CDR3: TGTGCCAGCAGCTCTAGGGTGGGGCTCGAGCAGTACTTC. It is translated as CASSSRVGLEQYF.

This clone appeared a few times. CDR3 sequence (DNA): TGTGCCAGCAGCTTAGTCTTGTCAGGGTCCAATCAGCCCCAGCATTTT. It codes for CASSLVLSGSNQPQHF. The gene calls are TRBV7-8 and TRBJ1-5; D may be TRBD1 (5 bases). Germline values: CDR1 SGHVS, CDR2 FQNEAQ. V lost 1 base to trimming and J lost 3 bases, with 13 bases between them. The CDR3 totals 16 residues.

The sample holds one count of this clone. The chain joins TRBV7-9 to TRBJ2-3, with no clear D. The CDR3 spans 15 residues. The ends were cut back, 1 base at V and 2 bases at J, with 10 bases in the middle. Germline V gene data show CDR1 as SEHNR and CDR2 as FQNEAQ (reference sequence). CDR3 sequence reads: CASSLEGLSTDTQYF. As DNA, the CDR3 is TGTGCCAGCAGCTTAGAGGGCCTTTCCACAGATACGCAGTATTTT. The variable domain in full, completed from reference TRBV7-9 and TRBJ2-3, reads DTGVSQNPRHKITKRGQNVTFRCDPISEHNRLYWYRQTLGQGPEFLTYFQNEAQLEKSRLLSDRFSAERPKGSFSTLEIQRTEQGDSAMYLCASSLEGLSTDTQYFGPGTRLTVL.

This chain links TRBV27 with TRBJ2-1; D is unclear. Germline-derived CDR1 and CDR2 are MNHEY and SMNVEV (reference sequence). Trimming took off 0 bases at V and 0 bases at J, with 6 bases between the two ends. The CDR3 has 15 residues. The CDR3 DNA reads TGTGCCAGCAGTTTATCGGCAGGCTCCTACAATGAGCAGTTCTTC. Its protein is CASSLSAGSYNEQFF.

The chain carries TRBV28 and TRBJ1-1, with D unresolved. The CDR3 is 14 amino acids. Germline-derived CDR1 and CDR2 are MDHEN and SYDVKM. Trimming took off 3 bases at V and 4 bases at J, with 12 bases between the two ends. DNA of the CDR3: TGTGCCAGCAGTTTCTATCTGGGAGGCACTGAAGCTTTCTTT. It codes for CASSFYLGGTEAFF. The whole variable domain, remainder taken from reference TRBV28 and TRBJ1-1, is DVKVTQSSRYLVKRTGEKVFLECVQDMDHENMFWYRQDPGLGLRLIYFSYDVKMKEKGDIPEGYSVSREKKERFSLILESASTNQTSMYLCASSFYLGGTEAFFGQGTRLTVV.

In its sample, this clone was seen a few times. The junction and the germline gene differ at one end; a read error may be behind it. The rearrangement links TRBV6-1 to TRBJ1-5; TRBD1 might be the D (5 bases). This CDR3 is 14 amino acids long. CDR1 and CDR2 from the germline V gene are MNHNS and SASEGT. CDR3 amino acids: CASEVGQWSQRQHF. The CDR3 coding sequence is TGTGCCAGCGAAGTGGGGCAGTGGAGCCAGCGCCAGCATTTT.